These 13 T cell receptor beta chains originate from one sample sequenced in a study of regulatory T cells in long-lasting Graves disease listed by TCRdb under 2021. The label giving this sample's time point can be read as: newly diagnosed GD, antithyroid drugs for less than 3 months. For both TCR sequencing and RNA sequencing, RNA was extracted from PBMCs in TRIzol. Preparation of the library involved multiplex PCR. The listed sequencing device is Illumina HiSeq 4000. To build TCR beta libraries, CDR3 regions were amplified by Arm-PCR using iRepertoire HTBI primers. TCRdb took the public reads, trimmed them with fastp at Q25, ran MiXCR for clone calling and kept in-frame beta chains. Rows merge per CDR3 protein into single entries with the most common DNA and genes. The sample table shows roughly 220,000 distinct CDR3 sequences, and around 19% are seen once. Clones ranked in the top ten supply around 20% of the sample.

The sequencing used peripheral blood mononuclear cells (PBMCs), collected at new diagnosis, from a patient treated with antithyroid drugs. The receptors were gathered from a female donor with Graves disease.

This clonotype was observed many times. This chain joins TRBV20-1 and TRBJ2-1; D perhaps matches TRBD2 (6 bases). CDR1 and CDR2 from the germline V gene are DFQATT and SNEGSKA (reference sequence). CDR3 length: 15 amino acids. The V gene lost 0 bases and the J gene lost 8 bases, with 17 bases spanning the gap. CDR3 bases: TGCAGTGCTAGAGATTCTGGCCGGGAGAGGGATGAGCAGTTCTTC. Translation: CSARDSGRERDEQFF.

This clonotype was found many times. The chain joins TRBV19 to TRBJ1-3; no firm D call. Trimming removed 10 bases from V and 4 bases from J, with 20 bases in between. Germline assignment: CDR1 LNHDA and CDR2 SQIVND (reference sequence). The CDR3 is 15 amino acids. The chain's CDR3 is CATQPGQAAGNTIYF. The DNA for the CDR3 is TGTGCCACCCAGCCGGGCCAAGCGGCAGGAAACACCATATATTTT.

The sample holds many counts of this clonotype. The V call is TRBV27, the J call TRBJ1-2, with 10 bases matching TRBD1. V dropped 6 bases and J dropped 0; count of bases not matched to a gene: 4. Germline V gene data show CDR1 as MNHEY and CDR2 as SMNVEV (reference sequence). The CDR3 is 15 residues long. The CDR3 coding sequence is TGTGCCAGCAGGGTGACAGGGGGCTCTAACTATGGCTACACCTTC. Translation gives CASRVTGGSNYGYTF.

This clonotype was observed many times. The chain combines TRBV5-1 with TRBJ1-2, with 10 bases aligning to TRBD1. Germline lookup yields CDR1 SGHRS and CDR2 YFSETQ. The CDR3 has 14 residues. V gave up 2 bases and J gave up 7 bases; unmatched junction bases: 5. The CDR3 sequence is CASSFGQGGTGYTF. In DNA form, the CDR3 reads TGCGCCAGCAGCTTCGGACAGGGGGGGACTGGCTACACCTTC.

The chain has TRBV7-2 and TRBJ2-7; D remains ambiguous. The V end was cut by 5 bases, the J end by 0 bases, with 11 bases between. Per the germline V gene, CDR1 is SGHTA and CDR2 is FQGNSA. The CDR3 spans 14 residues. CDR3 DNA: TGTGCCAGCAGCAGAGACTGGAGCTCCTACGAGCAGTACTTC. Its translation: CASSRDWSSYEQYF.

This clonotype has ten or more counts. The rearrangement links TRBV6-5 to TRBJ1-4, with D possibly matching TRBD1 (5 bases). The CDR3 spans 16 residues. V lost 0 bases and J lost 3, with 11 bases in between. The germline gives CDR1 MNHEY, CDR2 SVGAGI. CDR3 protein: CASSYSITGANEKLFF. CDR3 in DNA: TGTGCCAGCAGTTACTCGATAACAGGAGCTAATGAAAAACTGTTTTTT.

This clonotype has ten or more counts. This rearrangement joins TRBV2 to TRBJ2-1, with D unclear. Trimming stripped 5 bases from V and 2 bases from J, with 7 bases between. The CDR3 is made up of 13 amino acids. Germline V gene data show CDR1 as SNHLY and CDR2 as FYNNEI. The CDR3 is CASSILAYNEQFF. CDR3 DNA sequence: TGTGCCAGCAGTATACTTGCCTACAATGAGCAGTTCTTC.

The table lists this clonotype with many counts. The V call is TRBV18, the J call TRBJ2-3, with 10 positions matching TRBD2. Trimming cost V 0 bases and J 6 bases; bases outside gene matches: 6. The CDR3 is 16 amino acids. Germline-derived CDR1 and CDR2 are KGHSH and LQKENI. DNA of the CDR3: TGTGCCAGCTCACCACCTCTAGCGGGAGATGGGGATACGCAGTATTTT. It encodes CASSPPLAGDGDTQYF.

This clonotype was seen many times. The chain is built from TRBV30 and TRBJ1-1; 8 bases are a match to TRBD1. CDR3 length: 14 amino acids. Germline CDR1 is GTSNPN and CDR2 is SVGIG (reference sequence). Germline trimming cut 2 bases from V and 1 base from J; bases unmatched to any gene: 3. The CDR3 is CAWSSGQGNTEAFF. CDR3 nucleotide sequence: TGTGCCTGGAGTAGCGGACAGGGGAACACTGAAGCTTTCTTT.

Ten or more counts support this clonotype. The chain uses TRBV6-1 and TRBJ1-1; a weak D match, TRBD1 (5 bases). V lost 10 bases and J 4 bases, leaving 16 bases between the germline ends. There are 13 residues in the CDR3. CDR1 is MNHNS, CDR2 SASEGT, per germline. This CDR3 reads CAILSGWPTEAFF. The CDR3 DNA sequence: TGTGCCATCCTATCAGGGTGGCCCACTGAAGCTTTCTTT.

This clonotype was detected many times. V is TRBV10-3 and J is TRBJ2-2; a weak D match, TRBD2 (5 bases). Germline-derived CDR1 and CDR2 are ENHRY and SYGVKD. The CDR3 sequence is 13 residues long. Trimming shortened V by 5 bases and J by 1 base, and 5 bases separated the two germline ends. CDR3 sequence: CAISRGNTGELFF. The CDR3 DNA reads TGTGCCATCAGTCGGGGGAACACCGGGGAGCTGTTTTTT.

This clonotype appeared many times. This sequence joins TRBV7-8 and TRBJ2-3; TRBD2 agrees at 7 bases. V lost 4 bases and J lost 8; bases outside the gene matches: 3. Germline CDR1 SGHVS, CDR2 FQNEAQ. The CDR3 extends over 12 amino acids. For the CDR3, the DNA is TGTGCCAGCAGCTCTATAGCGGGTACGCAGTATTTT. This sequence encodes CASSSIAGTQYF.

Ten or more counts support this clonotype. V gene TRBV6-5 combines with J gene TRBJ2-7; D is uncertain. CDR3 length equals 13 residues. In germline, CDR1 is MNHEY, CDR2 SVGAGI. V was clipped by 0 bases and J by 4 bases, with 7 bases between them. The CDR3 DNA reads TGTGCCAGCAGTTACTCGTTCGGTTACGAGCAGTACTTC. This sequence encodes CASSYSFGYEQYF.